This entry concerns a single T cell receptor (beta chain). The record originates from a study of cytomegalovirus exposure and HLA in healthy donors. The germline CDR1 and CDR2 sequences are MNHEY and SVGAGI. Trimming removed 4 bases from V and 8 bases from J, with 11 bases in between. The CDR3 totals 12 residues. The PCR used 60 Vbeta and 13 Jbeta primers. The assay was immunoSEQ multiplex PCR, and TCRdb's table has in-frame clones only and misses some. The sample shows about 100,000 clones, roughly 80% of them seen only once. The sequence was obtained from a man in his forties in good health and CMV-seronegative. Input material: PBMCs. The V gene is TRBV6-5, the J gene TRBJ1-2; tentative D call: TRBD1 (6 bases). CDR3 loop: CASSSEGGGYTF. The CDR3 nucleotides are TGTGCCAGCAGTTCGGAAGGGGGAGGCTACACCTTC.